Here is one T cell receptor beta chain with its context. Its specificity is unknown. Other DNA variants within this sample encode the same CDR3. This entry belongs to a study of cytomegalovirus exposure and HLA in healthy donors. The PCR ran on 60 Vbeta and 13 Jbeta primers. Assay: immunoSEQ multiplex PCR; the TCRdb copy retains only in-frame clones and omits some. The sample shows roughly 83,000 clones, under 80% of them seen only once. Findings and caveats of the study: In a later analysis, the majority of CMV-associated beta chains seemingly showed HLA restriction.

The CDR3 length is 16 residues. Germline loops: CDR1 SGDLS, CDR2 YYNGEE. After removal of 3 bases from V and 4 bases from J, the junction contained 8 bases not matched to a gene. The chain links TRBV9 to TRBJ2-3; TRBD2 aligns across 10 bases. Sequencing used PBMCs. This receptor was taken from a man aged 55 to 70 in good health and CMV-seronegative. The CDR3 region has the DNA TGTGCCAGCAGCGATATAGCGGGGGGCCTCCCAGATACGCAGTATTTT. As protein: CASSDIAGGLPDTQYF.